The rows below give T cell receptor beta chains drawn from one sample of a study of vaccination effects on CD4 cells after COVID-19. The protocol was immunoSEQ multiplex PCR, while the TCRdb copy is restricted to in-frame clones and leaves out a portion. This table holds about 41,000 clones, over 75% found once. Their antigen targets remain unknown. The sequencing here drew on CD4+ T cells from PBMCs cultured with HCoV-NL63 spike peptides, taken before COVID-19 vaccination. These receptors were taken from a human donor who received a COVID-19 vaccine. Both conserved end residues are part of each CDR3. Fields, in order: CDR3 protein, CDR3 DNA, V gene, J gene, clone size, D gene. A D gene is named only where the DNA matches it firmly. Not every row has a clone size; where given, it reads once, few, many or a size class.

CASRFGKGPYMNTEAFF	TGTGCCAGCAGATTTGGCAAGGGTCCCTATATGAACACTGAAGCTTTCTTT	TRBV27	TRBJ1-1	.	.
CASSKSPGREGNYGYTF	TGTGCCAGCTCAAAGTCCCCTGGCCGCGAGGGCAACTATGGCTACACCTTC	TRBV18	TRBJ1-2	once	.
CASSLLAGPYNEQFF	TGTGCCAGCTCACTACTAGCAGGCCCCTACAATGAGCAGTTCTTC	TRBV18	TRBJ2-1	.	.
CASSLTTGATYNEQFF	TGTGCCAGCAGCCTTACCACAGGGGCAACCTACAATGAGCAGTTCTTC	TRBV5-6	TRBJ2-1	.	TRBD1
CASSSRRDDSPLHF	TGTGCCAGCAGCTCCCGCCGGGACGATTCACCCCTCCACTTT	TRBV7-2	TRBJ1-6	.	.
CASSGAVNTEAFF	TGTGCCAGCTCAGGGGCAGTCAACACTGAAGCTTTCTTT	TRBV28	TRBJ1-1	once	.
CASSEYKQGRDQPQHF	TGTGCCAGCAGTGAATATAAACAGGGAAGGGATCAGCCCCAGCATTTT	TRBV25-1	TRBJ1-5	.	.
CASSDHNGGIHTDTQYF	TGCGCCAGCAGTGACCATAATGGCGGGATTCACACAGATACGCAGTATTTT	TRBV10-1	TRBJ2-3	.	.
CASTIGEYGYTF	TGTGCCAGCACTATCGGTGAATATGGCTACACCTTC	TRBV2	TRBJ1-2	once	.
CASSPARQLNYGYTF	TGCGCCAGCAGCCCCGCGAGACAGCTTAACTATGGCTACACCTTC	TRBV5-1	TRBJ1-2	.	.
CASSLSWKETQYF	TGTGCCAGCAGCTTATCGTGGAAAGAGACCCAGTACTTC	TRBV11-2	TRBJ2-5	.	.
CASSLDRQEKLFF	TGTGCCAGCAGTCTCGACAGACAGGAAAAACTGTTTTTT	TRBV6-5	TRBJ1-4	.	.
CASSLDEGFVAFF	TGTGCCAGCAGCTTAGACGAGGGGTTCGTAGCTTTCTTT	TRBV7-6	TRBJ1-1	.	.
CASSRDRGAGQETQYF	TGTGCCAGCAGCCGGGACAGGGGCGCCGGGCAAGAGACCCAGTACTTC	TRBV7-2	TRBJ2-5	.	TRBD1
CASSSGTGVFNQPQHF	TGTGCCAGCAGTTCCGGGACAGGGGTTTTCAATCAGCCCCAGCATTTT	TRBV6-5	TRBJ1-5	.	TRBD1
CASRRDRGPTDTQYF	TGTGCCAGTAGAAGGGACAGGGGGCCGACAGATACGCAGTATTTT	TRBV19	TRBJ2-3	.	TRBD1
CASSYDSLYGYTF	TGTGCCAGCAGCTATGACAGTCTCTATGGCTACACCTTC	TRBV6-5	TRBJ1-2	.	.
CASSTGTAPSTLHF	TGCGCCAGCAGCACCGGGACAGCCCCCTCTACCCTCCACTTT	TRBV5-1	TRBJ1-6	.	TRBD1
CASSPVGEGQETQYF	TGTGCCAGCAGCCCGGTGGGGGAAGGACAAGAGACCCAGTACTTC	TRBV7-3	TRBJ2-5	.	.
CASSLVAESLNTEAFF	TGCGCCAGCAGCTTGGTGGCGGAAAGTCTGAACACTGAAGCTTTCTTT	TRBV5-1	TRBJ1-1	.	.
CASGPTTLSSSYNEQFF	TGTGCTAGTGGTCCCACAACACTATCGAGCTCCTACAATGAGCAGTTCTTC	TRBV12-5	TRBJ2-1	.	.
CASSVQTSTDTQYF	TGTGCCAGCAGTGTACAGACTAGCACAGATACGCAGTATTTT	TRBV27	TRBJ2-3	few	.
CASSLMGAGEETQYF	TGTGCCAGCAGCTTAATGGGGGCAGGGGAAGAGACCCAGTACTTC	TRBV7-9	TRBJ2-5	.	.
CASSSLAGGPGNIQYF	TGTGCCAGCAGTTCATTAGCGGGGGGGCCGGGGAACATTCAGTACTTC	TRBV6-5	TRBJ2-4	.	TRBD2
CASSQQPGTSVRETQYF	TGTGCCAGCAGCCAGCAACCGGGGACTAGCGTACGAGAGACCCAGTACTTC	TRBV3-1/TRBV3-2	TRBJ2-5	.	TRBD2
CASSVRPGGTGGGETQYF	TGTGCCAGCAGCGTTAGGCCAGGGGGGACAGGGGGCGGTGAGACCCAGTACTTC	TRBV11-2	TRBJ2-5	.	TRBD1
CASSYTGADRRGYTF	TGTGCCAGCAGTTACACAGGGGCAGACCGGAGGGGCTACACCTTC	TRBV6-5	TRBJ1-2	.	TRBD1
CASSLAGTETYGYTF	TGTGCCAGCAGCTTGGCCGGGACGGAAACCTATGGCTACACCTTC	TRBV5-6	TRBJ1-2	few	.
CASSVAGGGPDTQYF	TGTGCCAGCAGCGTAGCCGGGGGGGGCCCAGATACGCAGTATTTT	TRBV9	TRBJ2-3	.	TRBD2
CASSTHRGQPYGYTF	TGTGCCAGTAGTACCCACCGCGGGCAGCCCTATGGCTACACCTTC	TRBV19	TRBJ1-2	.	.
CASSPTPMEGGNTIYF	TGTGCCAGCTCACCTACGCCTATGGAGGGCGGAAACACCATATATTTT	TRBV18	TRBJ1-3	medium-sized	.
CASSESYEPQHF	TGTGCCAGCAGTGAAAGTTATGAGCCCCAGCATTTT	TRBV6-1	TRBJ1-5	few	.
CASSLDPYRGNQPQHF	TGTGCCAGCAGTCTGGACCCGTACAGGGGCAATCAGCCCCAGCATTTT	TRBV28	TRBJ1-5	.	.
CATSDPTGGIYNEQFF	TGTGCCACCAGTGATCCTACAGGGGGGATCTACAATGAGCAGTTCTTC	TRBV24-1	TRBJ2-1	.	TRBD1
CASSPGTGNGYTF	TGTGCCAGCAGTCCCGGGACAGGGAATGGCTACACCTTC	TRBV6-4	TRBJ1-2	.	TRBD1
CASSHQGQGLVEQFF	TGCGCCAGCAGCCATCAAGGACAGGGGTTAGTTGAGCAGTTCTTC	TRBV4-1	TRBJ2-1	.	TRBD1
CASRDRRGDEQFF	TGTGCCAGCCGGGACAGGAGGGGCGATGAGCAGTTCTTC	TRBV19	TRBJ2-1	.	TRBD1
CASSRQGLCGELFF	TGTGCCAGCAGCCGACAGGGGCTGTGCGGGGAGCTGTTTTTT	TRBV21-1	TRBJ2-2	.	.
CASSRDRGVNYGYTF	TGTGCCAGCAGCAGGGACAGGGGCGTTAACTATGGCTACACCTTC	TRBV7-2	TRBJ1-2	.	TRBD1
CASSQDTGARGNQPQHF	TGCGCCAGCAGCCAAGATACGGGGGCGCGGGGCAATCAGCCCCAGCATTTT	TRBV4-1	TRBJ1-5	.	.
CASKTGKTHEKLFF	TGTGCCAGCAAGACAGGAAAAACCCATGAAAAACTGTTTTTT	TRBV6-5	TRBJ1-4	.	.
CAISVGPTEESYEQFF	TGTGCCATCAGTGTTGGGCCCACAGAGGAGAGTTATGAGCAGTTCTTC	TRBV10-3	TRBJ2-1	.	.
CASRAAGTVYGYTF	TGTGCCAGCAGAGCTGCCGGGACGGTCTATGGCTACACCTTC	TRBV9	TRBJ1-2	.	.
CASRQTATNEKLFF	TGTGCCAGCAGACAGACGGCGACGAATGAAAAACTGTTTTTT	TRBV7-2	TRBJ1-4	.	.
CATSHRGITDTQYF	TGTGCCACCAGTCACAGGGGGATCACAGATACGCAGTATTTT	TRBV24-1	TRBJ2-3	once	TRBD1
CASSPWGGGTDTQYF	TGTGCCAGCAGCCCCTGGGGCGGGGGGACGGATACGCAGTATTTT	TRBV7-9	TRBJ2-3	.	TRBD2
CASSPGQGGNTGELFF	TGTGCCAGCTCCCCAGGACAGGGAGGGAACACCGGGGAGCTGTTTTTT	TRBV18	TRBJ2-2	.	TRBD1
CASSPDGQGAMSYTF	TGTGCCAGCTCACCGGATGGACAGGGGGCGATGAGCTACACCTTC	TRBV18	TRBJ1-2	.	TRBD1
CASSFGGTDTQYF	TGTGCCAGCAGTTTCGGGGGCACAGATACGCAGTATTTT	TRBV12-3/TRBV12-4	TRBJ2-3	few	.
CASSLGRVNEQFF	TGCGCCAGCAGCTTGGGCAGGGTGAATGAGCAGTTCTTC	TRBV5-1	TRBJ2-1	.	.
CASTRTLSDEQFF	TGCGCCAGCACGAGGACCCTCAGCGATGAGCAGTTCTTC	TRBV4-3	TRBJ2-1	.	.
CASSGGETQYF	TGTGCCAGCAGTGGGGGGGAGACCCAGTACTTC	TRBV2	TRBJ2-5	.	.
CASSLQLAGGPNEQFF	TGTGCCAGCAGCCTACAACTAGCGGGGGGGCCCAATGAGCAGTTCTTC	TRBV2	TRBJ2-1	.	TRBD2
CASRGTGNYLIAKNIQYF	TGTGCCAGTAGGGGTACCGGAAATTACTTAATAGCCAAAAACATTCAGTACTTC	TRBV27	TRBJ2-4	.	.
CSASLPSGNTIYF	TGCAGTGCTAGTTTGCCCTCTGGAAACACCATATATTTT	TRBV20-1	TRBJ1-3	.	.